This T cell receptor (beta chain) is drawn from a study of regulatory T cells in long-lasting Graves disease (dated by TCRdb to the early 2020s). Looking at the study overall: Persistent Graves' disease was defined as antithyroid drug treatment for over 5 years with persistently positive TSH receptor autoantibodies. The study was registered as a clinical trial and conducted in China. Antithyroid drugs had been taken for 10 to 13 years on average by persistent Graves' disease patients in the clinical cohort. A total of about 35 samples underwent TCR sequencing, from about 13 patients with persistent Graves' disease and 20 patients with newly diagnosed Graves' disease. This study used TCR sequencing and RNA sequencing of peripheral blood to compare persistent Graves' disease patients against newly diagnosed Graves' disease patients. Findings and caveats that apply to the study as a whole: The study examined only peripheral blood because the primary lesion, thyroid tissue, could not be accessed. Patients with persistent disease shared more public clonotypes (fewer than 3,000) than newly diagnosed patients did (around 980). The small sample size was acknowledged by the authors as a limitation that may reduce accuracy. Compared with newly diagnosed patients, patients with persistent Graves' disease had lower TCR Shannon entropy and fewer highly expanded clones, which suggests clonal expansion. Preferential use of TRBV28, TRBJ1-2 and TRBJ2-5 was observed in persistent disease, whereas TRBV20-1 and TRBJ2-1 were favored in newly diagnosed disease. Sequencing and analysis were limited to the TCR beta chain.

The trim is 6 bases for V and 6 bases for J, with a gap of 14 bases between the germline ends. The CDR3 runs 14 amino acids, cysteine and phenylalanine included. Kept here is only the CDR3 DNA, which spans 42 bases and is read in frame from base 1. For CDR1 and CDR2, the germline V gene lists SNHLY and FYNNEI. In regard to this clonotype: Its antigen is still unknown. This may be a read error: a much more frequent sequence differs by one nucleotide.

Libraries were made using multiplex PCR. Sequencing took place on an Illumina HiSeq 4000. CDR3 regions were amplified by Arm-PCR with iRepertoire HTBI primers to construct TCR beta libraries. Gel purification was performed on PCR products prior to sequencing. On the study's bioinformatics: Gene usage analysis of CDR3 amino acid clonotypes relied on the roughly 60 TRBV and over 13 TRBJ segments identified across samples. COPE and FqMerger were used to merge the filtered high-quality paired reads into contigs. Contigs were aligned with BLAST to IMGT TRBV, TRBD and TRBJ reference genes, and CDR3 was defined per IMGT. Any clonotype with a frequency above 0.1% was counted as a highly expanded clone. Repertoire diversity was measured by Shannon entropy, and V-J evenness by the Gini coefficient. A clonotype was considered public if more than one individual shared it. TCRdb reran the public reads through fastp at Q25 and MiXCR, keeping productive beta chains. Rows merge per CDR3 protein into single entries with the most common DNA and genes. It is TCRdb's table, rather than the study itself, that gives the V and J calls and clone size. The sample table contains hundreds of thousands of distinct CDR3 sequences; only one count was recorded for approximately 21% of them. 7.1% of the sample is held by the ten biggest clonotypes.

The sample's time point label is to be understood as: persistent/refractory GD, antithyroid drugs over 5 years with positive TRAb. For both TCR sequencing and RNA sequencing, RNA was extracted from PBMCs using TRIzol. The diagnosis of Graves' disease followed American Thyroid Association guidelines. Patients for the study were recruited at an endocrinology department in Xi'an, China. From each patient, about 9 milliliters of peripheral blood was collected into an EDTA anticoagulant tube. Ficoll Paque Plus density gradient separation was used to isolate PBMCs, and no further T cell sorting was performed. An Agilent 2100 Bioanalyzer and agarose gel were used to check RNA quality, and a NanoDrop 2000 was used to measure RNA concentration.

Source: peripheral blood mononuclear cells (PBMCs), taken when the disease was refractory, from a patient treated with antithyroid drugs. This clonotype originated in a female donor with Graves disease. The V gene is TRBV2 and the J gene is TRBJ1-4; matching of 5 bases hints at TRBD1 as the D gene. The nucleotides are TGTGCCAGCAGGGTTAGAGGGACGGATGAAAAACTGTTTTTT. Its protein reads: CASRVRGTDEKLFF.